The text below deals with one T cell receptor (beta chain). Profiled with immunoSEQ multiplex PCR; TCRdb holds only in-frame clones, not every one. There are around 76,000 clones in the sample; roughly 90% occur only once, and approximately 9.1% lies in the top ten. This entry comes from a study of OX40 agonist ivuxolimab in advanced cancers. Study information: Three partial responders included one hepatocellular carcinoma patient and two cutaneous melanoma patients.

Germline V lookup: CDR1 SGHTA, CDR2 FQGNSA. There are 15 residues in the CDR3. V was pared by 4 bases and J by 7 bases, with 8 bases of the junction left unmatched. Sample: CD4+ or CD8+ T cells sorted from blood, taken in a trial of the OX40 agonist ivuxolimab. This receptor was identified in an adult with an advanced solid tumor such as melanoma, head and neck, liver or kidney cancer. This chain uses TRBV7-2 with TRBJ2-7; 12 bases line up with TRBD2. This CDR3 is CASSSSSGGAWEQYF. CDR3 coding DNA: TGTGCCAGCAGCTCCTCTAGCGGGGGGGCTTGGGAGCAGTACTTC.